This TCR beta chain comes out of a study of blood T cell repertoires in COVID-19 (TCRdb year 2020). Looking at the study overall: Collaborator samples came from the United States, Italy and Spain and covered acute and convalescent phases of COVID-19. The material from the prospective study consisted of cDNA or gDNA derived from T cells, B-cell-depleted T cells, or PBMCs. Deeply sampled blood TCRbeta repertoires from subjects exposed to, actively infected with, or recovered from COVID-19 were included in the dataset. The repertoires were made available in a free public database intended to serve as a resource for research on the immune response to SARS-CoV-2. The samples were drawn from the first 160 participants of the ongoing ImmuneRACE study and from over a thousand subjects provided by 6 global collaborators. Sample metadata almost always included a de-identified subject ID, COVID-19 status, age in years and sex. Where available, HLA class I and class II types were taken from metadata supplied by the sample provider and were not determined by assay-based typing. Overall study results and their limits: The amount of clinical and demographic metadata varied by source and participant and was provided uncurated.

Whole blood was collected in K2EDTA tubes by collaborating institutions according to the institutions' own protocols. Collaborator samples were shipped for TCRbeta analysis as frozen whole blood, isolated PBMCs, or DNA extracted from either sample type. V loses 5 bases of germline sequence and J loses 3 bases, and the interval between the two ends is 16 bases. CDR3 length: 15 amino acids, cysteine to phenylalanine. The only DNA kept is the CDR3, 45 bases in frame from the first base. Per the germline V gene (reference sequence), LGHDT is the CDR1 and YNNKEL is the CDR2. The immunoSEQ Assay, a bias-controlled multiplex PCR, was used to amplify TCRbeta CDR3 regions from genomic DNA. In the original analysis: The number of nucleated cells in each sample was estimated from the amplification of reference gene primers within the assay. To quantify the absolute abundance of each unique TCRbeta CDR3 rearrangement, sequence reads were collapsed and filtered. For each sample, productive Simpson clonality was calculated as the square root of Simpson's diversity index over productive rearrangements. Not all clones reach the TCRdb copy of this immuneACCESS table, which keeps in-frame sequences only. Checked studies attribute under half of the gap to unresolved V genes and leave the rest unexplained. Clone size and the V and J calls come from that table; the DNA yielded D and trimming. The sample table lists 200,000 to 250,000 clones, around 82% of them with a count of one. Less than 7% of the sample goes to the ten largest clones.

With regard to this clone: No cognate antigen has been identified for it. No much larger clonotype is one base removed from it; base qualities were not supplied.

The sequence came from a woman between 70 and 85 years old with acute or convalescent COVID-19. The sample comprised peripheral blood. The V gene is TRBV3-1 (or the pseudogene TRBV3-2) and the J gene is TRBJ1-1; D gene: possibly TRBD1, on 5 matching bases. The CDR3 sequence is CASSSTGGTDTEAFF. In nucleotide form, the sequence is TGTGCCAGCAGCTCCACCGGGGGAACGGACACTGAAGCTTTCTTT.